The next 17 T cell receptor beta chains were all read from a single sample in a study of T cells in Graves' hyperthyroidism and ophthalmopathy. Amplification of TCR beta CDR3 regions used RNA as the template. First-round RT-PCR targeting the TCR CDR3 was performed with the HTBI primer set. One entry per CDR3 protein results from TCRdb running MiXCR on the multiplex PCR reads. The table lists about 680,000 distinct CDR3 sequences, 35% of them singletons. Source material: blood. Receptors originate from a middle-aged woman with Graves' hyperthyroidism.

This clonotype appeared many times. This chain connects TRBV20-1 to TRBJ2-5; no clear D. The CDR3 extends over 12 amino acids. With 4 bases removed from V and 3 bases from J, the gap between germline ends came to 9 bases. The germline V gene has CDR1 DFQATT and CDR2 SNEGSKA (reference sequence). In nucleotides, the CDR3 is TGCAGTGCTACTTACCATAAAGAGACCCAGTACTTC. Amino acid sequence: CSATYHKETQYF.

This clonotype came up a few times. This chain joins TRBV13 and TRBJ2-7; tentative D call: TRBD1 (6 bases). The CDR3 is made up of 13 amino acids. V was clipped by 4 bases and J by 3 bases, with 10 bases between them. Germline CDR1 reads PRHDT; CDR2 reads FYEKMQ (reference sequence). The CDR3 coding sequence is TGTGCCAGCAGCTACAGGGTCGGCTACGAGCAGTACTTC. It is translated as CASSYRVGYEQYF.

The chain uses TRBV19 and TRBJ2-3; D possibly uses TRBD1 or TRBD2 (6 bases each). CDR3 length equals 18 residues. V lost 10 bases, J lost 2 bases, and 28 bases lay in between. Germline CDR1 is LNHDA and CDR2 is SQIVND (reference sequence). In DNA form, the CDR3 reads TGTGCCACACCGCCAGGGGAGGTATCACAACCCACCACAGATACGCAGTATTTT. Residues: CATPPGEVSQPTTDTQYF.

The CDR3 protein is CASSLGDVAEAFF. CDR3 in DNA: TGTGCCAGCAGCTTGGGGGACGTCGCTGAAGCTTTCTTT. The genes are TRBV5-8 and TRBJ1-1, with a weak D call TRBD1 (5 bases). The CDR3 is 13 residues long. CDR1 SGHTS and CDR2 YDEGEE come from the germline V gene. Trimming removed 0 bases at V and 6 bases at J, with 9 bases between. The variable domain in full, completed from reference TRBV5-8 and TRBJ1-1, reads EAGVTQSPTHLIKTRGQQATLRCSPISGHTSVYWYQQALGLGLQFLLWYDEGEERNRGNFPPRFSGRQFPNYSSELNVNALELEDSALYLCASSLGDVAEAFFGQGTRLTVV.

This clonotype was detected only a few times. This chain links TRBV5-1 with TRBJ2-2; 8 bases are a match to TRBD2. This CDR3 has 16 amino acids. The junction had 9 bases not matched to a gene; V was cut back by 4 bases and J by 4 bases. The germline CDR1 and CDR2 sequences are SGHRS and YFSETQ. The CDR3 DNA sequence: TGCGCCAGCAGCCCCCGTACAGCGGGAGCCACCGGGGAGCTGTTTTTT. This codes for CASSPRTAGATGELFF. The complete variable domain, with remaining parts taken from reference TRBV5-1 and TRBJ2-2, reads KAGVTQTPRYLIKTRGQQVTLSCSPISGHRSVSWYQQTPGQGLQFLFEYFSETQRNKGNFPGRFSGRQFSNSRSEMNVSTLELGDSALYLCASSPRTAGATGELFFGEGSRLTVL.

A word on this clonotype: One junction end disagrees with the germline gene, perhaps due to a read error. CDR3 amino acids: CASSLRSGKPFF. For the CDR3, the DNA is TGTGCCAGCAGCCTACGAAGTGGAAAACCGTTTTTT. This chain joins TRBV7-9 and TRBJ1-4; no definite D call. The CDR3 consists of 12 residues. Germline-derived CDR1 and CDR2 are SEHNR and FQNEAQ (reference sequence).

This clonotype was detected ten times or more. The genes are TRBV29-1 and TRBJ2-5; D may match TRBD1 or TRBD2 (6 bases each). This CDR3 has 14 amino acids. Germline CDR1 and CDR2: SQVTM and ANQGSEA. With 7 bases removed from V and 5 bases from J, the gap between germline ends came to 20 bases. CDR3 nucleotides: TGCAGCGGGGGAATAGGGGGACTGGGGGAGACCCAGTACTTC. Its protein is CSGGIGGLGETQYF.

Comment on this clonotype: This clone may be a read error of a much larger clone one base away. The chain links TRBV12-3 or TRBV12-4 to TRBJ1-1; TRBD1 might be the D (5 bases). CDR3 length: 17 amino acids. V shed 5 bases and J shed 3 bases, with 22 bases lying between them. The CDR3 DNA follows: TGTGCCAGCAGTGAGATACCGGGACTAGGGAGCGACACTGAAGCTTTCTTT. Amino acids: CASSEIPGLGSDTEAFF.

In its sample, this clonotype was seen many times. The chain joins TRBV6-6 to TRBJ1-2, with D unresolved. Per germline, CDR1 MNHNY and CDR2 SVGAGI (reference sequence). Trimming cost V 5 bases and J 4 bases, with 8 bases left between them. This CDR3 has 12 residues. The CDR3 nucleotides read TGTGCCAGCAGTAGCATGGTCTATGGCTACACCTTC. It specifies CASSSMVYGYTF.

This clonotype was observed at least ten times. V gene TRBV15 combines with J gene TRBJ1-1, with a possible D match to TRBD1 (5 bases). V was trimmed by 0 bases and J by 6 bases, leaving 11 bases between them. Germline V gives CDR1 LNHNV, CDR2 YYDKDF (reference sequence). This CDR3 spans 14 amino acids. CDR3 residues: CATSRDLGVAEAFF. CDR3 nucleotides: TGTGCCACCAGCAGAGATCTAGGGGTGGCTGAAGCTTTCTTT.

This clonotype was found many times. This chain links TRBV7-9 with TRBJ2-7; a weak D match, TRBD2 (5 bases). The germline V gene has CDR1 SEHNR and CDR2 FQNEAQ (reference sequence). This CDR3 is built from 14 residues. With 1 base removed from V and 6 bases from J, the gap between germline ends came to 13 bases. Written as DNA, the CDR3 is TGTGCCAGCAGCTTAGTGGGGAGCAGAGTCGAGCAGTACTTC. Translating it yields CASSLVGSRVEQYF.

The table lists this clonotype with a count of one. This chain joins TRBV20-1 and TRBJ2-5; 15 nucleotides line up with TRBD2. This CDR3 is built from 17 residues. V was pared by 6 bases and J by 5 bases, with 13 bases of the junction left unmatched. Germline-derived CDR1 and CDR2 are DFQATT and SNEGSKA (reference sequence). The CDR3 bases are TGCAGTGCCATCGGGACTAGCGGGGGGCCGTGGATGGAGACCCAGTACTTC. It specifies CSAIGTSGGPWMETQYF.

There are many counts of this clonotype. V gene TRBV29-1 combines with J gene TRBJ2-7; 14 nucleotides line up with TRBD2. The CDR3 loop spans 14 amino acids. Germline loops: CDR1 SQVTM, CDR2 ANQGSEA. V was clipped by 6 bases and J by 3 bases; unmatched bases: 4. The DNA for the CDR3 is TGCAGCGTGGCCGGGACTAGCGGGAGCTACGAGCAGTACTTC. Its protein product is CSVAGTSGSYEQYF.

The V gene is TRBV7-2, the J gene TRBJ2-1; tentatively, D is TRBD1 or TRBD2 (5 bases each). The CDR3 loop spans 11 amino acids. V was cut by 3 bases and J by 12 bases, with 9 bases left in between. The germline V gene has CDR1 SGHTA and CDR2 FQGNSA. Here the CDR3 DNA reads TGTGCCAGCAGCTTCGGGGCGAGGCAGTTCTTC. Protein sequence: CASSFGARQFF. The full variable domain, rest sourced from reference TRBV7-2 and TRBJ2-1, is GAGVSQSPSNKVTEKGKDVELRCDPISGHTALYWYRQSLGQGLEFLIYFQGNSAPDKSGLPSDRFSAERTGGSVSTLTIQRTQQEDSAVYLCASSFGARQFFGPGTRLTVL.

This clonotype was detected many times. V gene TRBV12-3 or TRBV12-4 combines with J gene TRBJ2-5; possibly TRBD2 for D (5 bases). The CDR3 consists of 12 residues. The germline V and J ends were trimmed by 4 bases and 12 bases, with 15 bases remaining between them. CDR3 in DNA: TGTGCCAGCAGTTGGGGATATTCCGGGGAGTACTTC. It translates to CASSWGYSGEYF.

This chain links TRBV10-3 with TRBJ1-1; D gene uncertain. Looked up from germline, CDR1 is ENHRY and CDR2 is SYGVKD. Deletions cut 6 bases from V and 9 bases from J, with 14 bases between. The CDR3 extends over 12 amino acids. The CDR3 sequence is CAISPKPGQAFF. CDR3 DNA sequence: TGTGCCATCAGCCCAAAGCCAGGCCAAGCTTTCTTT.

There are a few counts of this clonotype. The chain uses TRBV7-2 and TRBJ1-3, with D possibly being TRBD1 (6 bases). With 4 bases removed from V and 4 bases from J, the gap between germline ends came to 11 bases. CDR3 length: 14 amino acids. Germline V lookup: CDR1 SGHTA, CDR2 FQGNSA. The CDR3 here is CASSSGAPGNTIYF. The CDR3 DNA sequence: TGTGCCAGCAGCTCGGGGGCGCCGGGAAACACCATATATTTT.